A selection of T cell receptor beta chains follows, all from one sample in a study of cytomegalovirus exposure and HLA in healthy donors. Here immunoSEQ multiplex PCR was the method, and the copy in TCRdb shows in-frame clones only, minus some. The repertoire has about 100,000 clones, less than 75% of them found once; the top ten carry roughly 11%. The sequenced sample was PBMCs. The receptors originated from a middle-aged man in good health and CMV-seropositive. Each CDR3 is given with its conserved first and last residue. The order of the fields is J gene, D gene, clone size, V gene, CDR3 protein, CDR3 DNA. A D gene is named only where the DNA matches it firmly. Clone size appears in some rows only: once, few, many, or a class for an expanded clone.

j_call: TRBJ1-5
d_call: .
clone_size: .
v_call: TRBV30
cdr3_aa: CAWSRDINQPQHF
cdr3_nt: TGTGCCTGGAGCCGGGACATTAATCAGCCCCAGCATTTT

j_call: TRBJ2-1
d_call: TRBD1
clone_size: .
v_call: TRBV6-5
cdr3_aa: CASSYSGGAVYEQFF
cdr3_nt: TGTGCCAGCAGTTACTCAGGGGGCGCCGTCTATGAGCAGTTCTTC

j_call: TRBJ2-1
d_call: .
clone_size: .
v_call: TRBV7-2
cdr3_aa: CASSSTTGQTEQFF
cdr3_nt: TGTGCCAGCAGCTCTACTACAGGGCAAACTGAGCAGTTCTTC

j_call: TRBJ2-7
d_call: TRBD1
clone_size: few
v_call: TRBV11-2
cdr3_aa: CASSLQDRGYEQYF
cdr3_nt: TGTGCCAGCAGCTTACAAGACAGGGGATACGAGCAGTACTTC

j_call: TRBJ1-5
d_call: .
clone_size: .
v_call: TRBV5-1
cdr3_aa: CASSLGGEAQPQHF
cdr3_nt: TGCGCCAGCAGCTTGGGAGGGGAGGCACAGCCCCAGCATTTT

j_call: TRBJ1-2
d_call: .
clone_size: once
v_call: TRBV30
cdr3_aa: CAWSVQWTNYGYTF
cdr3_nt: TGTGCCTGGAGTGTACAGTGGACTAACTATGGCTACACCTTC

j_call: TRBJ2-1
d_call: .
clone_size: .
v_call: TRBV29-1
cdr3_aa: CSVVPTDNEQFF
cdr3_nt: TGCAGCGTTGTTCCGACAGACAATGAGCAGTTCTTC

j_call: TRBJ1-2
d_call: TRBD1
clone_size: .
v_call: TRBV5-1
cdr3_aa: CASSLEAGGHGYTF
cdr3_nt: TGCGCCAGCAGCTTGGAGGCAGGGGGTCATGGCTACACCTTC

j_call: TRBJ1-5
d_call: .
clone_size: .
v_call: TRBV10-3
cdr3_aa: CAISESGNQPQHF
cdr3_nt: TGTGCCATCAGTGAGTCCGGCAATCAGCCCCAGCATTTT

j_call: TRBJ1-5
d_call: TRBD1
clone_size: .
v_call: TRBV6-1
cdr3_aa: CASRRMTGGQPQHF
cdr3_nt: TGTGCCAGCAGGAGAATGACAGGGGGCCAGCCCCAGCATTTT

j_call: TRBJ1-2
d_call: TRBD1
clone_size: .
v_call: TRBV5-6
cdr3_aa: CASSLGQGAPGYTF
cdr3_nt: TGTGCCAGCAGCCTGGGACAGGGGGCGCCTGGCTACACCTTC

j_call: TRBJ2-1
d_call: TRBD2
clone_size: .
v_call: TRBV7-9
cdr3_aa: CASSNTSGSRNEQFF
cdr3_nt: TGTGCCAGCAGCAATACTAGCGGGAGTCGGAATGAGCAGTTCTTC

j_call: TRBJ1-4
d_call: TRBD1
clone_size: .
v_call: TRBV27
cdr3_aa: CASSLGAGGGKLFF
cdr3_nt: TGTGCCAGCAGTTTAGGGGCAGGGGGCGGAAAACTGTTTTTT

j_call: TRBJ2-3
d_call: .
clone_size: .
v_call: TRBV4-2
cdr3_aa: CASSQEATTDTQYF
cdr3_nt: TGTGCCAGCAGCCAAGAAGCGACCACAGATACGCAGTATTTT

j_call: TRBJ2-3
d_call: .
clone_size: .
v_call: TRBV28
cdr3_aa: CASRTLGEEDTDTQYF
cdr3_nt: TGTGCCAGCAGGACCCTCGGGGAGGAGGACACAGATACGCAGTATTTT

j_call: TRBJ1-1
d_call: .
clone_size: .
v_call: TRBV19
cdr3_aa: CASSRNGGRNTEAFF
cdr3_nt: TGTGCCAGTAGTAGGAACGGGGGACGGAACACTGAAGCTTTCTTT

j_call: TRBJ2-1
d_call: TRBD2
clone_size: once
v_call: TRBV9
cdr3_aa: CASSPTSGGHAEQFF
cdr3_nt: TGTGCCAGCAGCCCGACTAGCGGGGGGCACGCTGAGCAGTTCTTC

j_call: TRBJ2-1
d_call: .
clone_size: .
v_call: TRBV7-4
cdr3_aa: CASTLGTSAYNEQFF
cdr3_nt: TGTGCCAGCACCCTCGGGACTTCAGCTTACAATGAGCAGTTCTTC

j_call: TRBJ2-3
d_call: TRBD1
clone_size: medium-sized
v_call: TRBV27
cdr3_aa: CASSGQGTGDTQYF
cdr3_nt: TGTGCCAGCAGCGGACAGGGGACGGGGGATACGCAGTATTTT

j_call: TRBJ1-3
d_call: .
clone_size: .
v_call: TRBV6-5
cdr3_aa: CAAMGAGNTIYF
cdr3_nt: TGTGCCGCCATGGGGGCCGGAAACACCATATATTTT

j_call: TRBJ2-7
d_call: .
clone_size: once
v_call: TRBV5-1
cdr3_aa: CASSLSRDSGGEQYF
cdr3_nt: TGCGCCAGCAGCTTGTCTCGAGACAGTGGGGGGGAGCAGTACTTC

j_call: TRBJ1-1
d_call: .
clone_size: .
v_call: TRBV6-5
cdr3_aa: CASSYSYDTEAFF
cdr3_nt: TGTGCCAGCAGTTACTCGTATGACACTGAAGCTTTCTTT

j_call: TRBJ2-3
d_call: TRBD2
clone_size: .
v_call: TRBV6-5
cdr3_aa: CASTAAGVGDTQYF
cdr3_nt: TGTGCCAGCACCGCAGCGGGAGTCGGGGATACGCAGTATTTT

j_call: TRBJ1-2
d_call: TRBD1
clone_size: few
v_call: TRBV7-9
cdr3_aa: CASRQGGLLGYGYTF
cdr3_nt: TGTGCCAGCCGCCAAGGGGGCCTACTTGGGTATGGCTACACCTTC

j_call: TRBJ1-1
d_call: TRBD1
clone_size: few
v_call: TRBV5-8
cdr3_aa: CASSRTGVNTEAFF
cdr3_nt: TGTGCCAGCAGCCGGACAGGGGTAAACACTGAAGCTTTCTTT

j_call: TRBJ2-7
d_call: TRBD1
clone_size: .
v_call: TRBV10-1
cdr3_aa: CASSEQGDREQYF
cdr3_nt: TGCGCCAGCAGTGAACAGGGGGACAGAGAGCAGTACTTC

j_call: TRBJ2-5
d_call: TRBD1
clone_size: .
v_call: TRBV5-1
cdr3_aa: CASSTPPGDRGQETQYF
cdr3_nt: TGCGCCAGCAGCACACCACCGGGGGACAGGGGACAAGAGACCCAGTACTTC

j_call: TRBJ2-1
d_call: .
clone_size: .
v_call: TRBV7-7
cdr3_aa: CASSLAGGNNEQFF
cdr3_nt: TGTGCTAGCAGCTTAGCCGGGGGAAACAATGAGCAGTTCTTC

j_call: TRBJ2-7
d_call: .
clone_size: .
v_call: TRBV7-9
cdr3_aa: CASSPLPGQPYEQYF
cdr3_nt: TGTGCCAGCAGCCCCCTTCCGGGACAACCCTACGAGCAGTACTTC

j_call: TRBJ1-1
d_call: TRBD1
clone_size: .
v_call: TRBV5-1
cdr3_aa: CASSAYRGPTEAFF
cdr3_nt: TGCGCCAGCAGCGCCTACAGGGGGCCCACTGAAGCTTTCTTT

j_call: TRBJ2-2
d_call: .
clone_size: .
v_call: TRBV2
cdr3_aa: CASSEDSIGELFF
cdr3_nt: TGTGCCAGCAGTGAAGACAGTATCGGGGAGCTGTTTTTT